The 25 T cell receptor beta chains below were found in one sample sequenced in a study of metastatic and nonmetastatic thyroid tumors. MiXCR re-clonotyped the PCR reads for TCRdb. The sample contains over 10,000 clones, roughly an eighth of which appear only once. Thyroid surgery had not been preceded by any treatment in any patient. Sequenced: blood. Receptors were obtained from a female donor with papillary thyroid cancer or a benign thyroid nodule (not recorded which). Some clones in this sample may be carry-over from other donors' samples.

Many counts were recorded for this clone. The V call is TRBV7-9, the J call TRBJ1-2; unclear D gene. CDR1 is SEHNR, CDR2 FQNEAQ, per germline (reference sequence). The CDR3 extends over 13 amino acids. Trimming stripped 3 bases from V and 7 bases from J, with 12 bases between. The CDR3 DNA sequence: TGTGCCAGCAGCTTCGGAGGGAAGTCTGGCTACACCTTC. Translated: CASSFGGKSGYTF.

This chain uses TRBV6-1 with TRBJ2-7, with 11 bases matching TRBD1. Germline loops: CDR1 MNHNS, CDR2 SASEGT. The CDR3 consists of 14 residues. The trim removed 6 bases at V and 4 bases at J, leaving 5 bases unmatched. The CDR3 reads CASRSGTGGYEQYF. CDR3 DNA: TGTGCCAGCAGATCCGGGACAGGGGGTTACGAGCAGTACTTC.

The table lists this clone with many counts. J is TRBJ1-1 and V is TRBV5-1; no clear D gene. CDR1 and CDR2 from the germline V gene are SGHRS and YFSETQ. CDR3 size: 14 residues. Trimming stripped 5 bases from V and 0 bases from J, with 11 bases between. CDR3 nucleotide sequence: TGCGCCAGCAGGCCTCAGAGACTGAACACTGAAGCTTTCTTT. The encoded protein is CASRPQRLNTEAFF.

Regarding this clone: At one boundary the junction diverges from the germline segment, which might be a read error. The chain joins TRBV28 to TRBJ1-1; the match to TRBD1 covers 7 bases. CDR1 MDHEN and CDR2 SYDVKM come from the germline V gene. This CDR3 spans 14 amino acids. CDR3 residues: CASSYQGGGTEAFF. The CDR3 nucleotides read TGTGCCAGCAGTTACCAGGGGGGAGGCACTGAGGCTTTCTTT.

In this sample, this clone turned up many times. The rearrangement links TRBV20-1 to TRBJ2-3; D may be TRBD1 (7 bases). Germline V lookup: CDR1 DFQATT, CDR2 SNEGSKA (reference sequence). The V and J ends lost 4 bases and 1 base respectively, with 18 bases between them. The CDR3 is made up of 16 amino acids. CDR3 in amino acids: CSANGGQLHGTDTQYF. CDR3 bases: TGCAGTGCTAACGGGGGACAGCTCCACGGCACAGATACGCAGTATTTT.

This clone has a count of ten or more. The CDR3 loop is CASSFETGQGATGAFF. The CDR3 DNA reads TGTGCCAGCAGCTTCGAGACGGGACAGGGGGCCACCGGCGCTTTCTTT. The chain joins TRBV11-2 to TRBJ1-1; TRBD1 matches at 12 bases. The germline CDR1 and CDR2 sequences are SGHAT and FQNNGV. This CDR3 has 16 amino acids. V shed 3 bases and J 11 bases; nucleotides not matched to a gene: 13.

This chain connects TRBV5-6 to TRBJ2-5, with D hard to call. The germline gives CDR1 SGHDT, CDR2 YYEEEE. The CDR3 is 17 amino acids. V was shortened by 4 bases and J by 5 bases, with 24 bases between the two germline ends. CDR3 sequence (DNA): TGTGCCAGCAGCCCCTCCCAGCGCCCTAAACCCGGGGAGACCCAGTACTTC. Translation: CASSPSQRPKPGETQYF.

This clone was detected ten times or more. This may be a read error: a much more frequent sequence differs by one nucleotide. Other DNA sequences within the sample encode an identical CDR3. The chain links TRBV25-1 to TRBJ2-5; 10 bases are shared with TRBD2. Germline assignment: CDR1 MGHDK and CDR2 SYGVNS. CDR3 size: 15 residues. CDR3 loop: CASSETSGNQETQYF. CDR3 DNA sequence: TGTGCCAGCAGTGAAACTAGCGGGAACCAGGAGACCCAGTACTTC.

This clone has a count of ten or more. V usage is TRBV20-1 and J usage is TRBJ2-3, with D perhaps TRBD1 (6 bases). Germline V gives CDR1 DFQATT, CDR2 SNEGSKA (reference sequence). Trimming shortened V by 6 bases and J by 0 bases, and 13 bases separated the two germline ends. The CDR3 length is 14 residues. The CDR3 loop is CSATGGGSTDTQYF. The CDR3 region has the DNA TGCAGTGCCACTGGGGGCGGGAGCACAGATACGCAGTATTTT.

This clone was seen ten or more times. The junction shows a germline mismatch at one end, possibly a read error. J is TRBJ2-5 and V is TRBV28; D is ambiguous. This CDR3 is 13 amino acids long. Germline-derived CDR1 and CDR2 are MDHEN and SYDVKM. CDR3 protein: CASSTGGQEIQYF. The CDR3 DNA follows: TGTGCCAGCAGCACCGGTGGTCAAGAGATCCAGTACTTC.

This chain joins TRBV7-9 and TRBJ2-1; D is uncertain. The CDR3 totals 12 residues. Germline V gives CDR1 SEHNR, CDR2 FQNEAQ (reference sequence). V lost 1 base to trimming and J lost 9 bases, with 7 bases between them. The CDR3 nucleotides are TGTGCCAGCAGCTTAGGGTGGACTGAGCAGTTCTTC. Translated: CASSLGWTEQFF.

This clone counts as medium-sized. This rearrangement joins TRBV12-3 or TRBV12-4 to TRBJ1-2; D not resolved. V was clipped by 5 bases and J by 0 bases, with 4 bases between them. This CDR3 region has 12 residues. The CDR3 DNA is TGTGCCAGCAGTCAAACTAACTATGGCTACACCTTC. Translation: CASSQTNYGYTF.

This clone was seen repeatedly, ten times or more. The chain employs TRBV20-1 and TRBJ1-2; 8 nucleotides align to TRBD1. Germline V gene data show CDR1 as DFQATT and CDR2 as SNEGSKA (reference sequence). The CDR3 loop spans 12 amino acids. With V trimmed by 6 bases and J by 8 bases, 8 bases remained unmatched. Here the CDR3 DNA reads TGCAGTGCCCAAGACAGGGGCAGCGGCTACACCTTC. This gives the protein CSAQDRGSGYTF.

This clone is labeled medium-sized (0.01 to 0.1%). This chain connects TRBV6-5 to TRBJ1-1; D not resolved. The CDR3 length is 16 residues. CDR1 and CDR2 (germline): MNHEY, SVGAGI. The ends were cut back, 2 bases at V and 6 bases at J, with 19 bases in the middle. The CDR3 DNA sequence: TGTGCCAGCAGTTACCCCGCCCGGCCTCAGGCCTCTGAAGCTTTCTTT. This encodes CASSYPARPQASEAFF.

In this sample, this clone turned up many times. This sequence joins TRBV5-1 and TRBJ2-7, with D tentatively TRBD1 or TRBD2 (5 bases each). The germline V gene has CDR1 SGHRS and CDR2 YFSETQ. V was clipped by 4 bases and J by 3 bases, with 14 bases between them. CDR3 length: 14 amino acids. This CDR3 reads CASSPEGQSYEQYF. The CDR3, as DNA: TGCGCCAGCAGCCCCGAGGGGCAGAGCTACGAGCAGTACTTC.

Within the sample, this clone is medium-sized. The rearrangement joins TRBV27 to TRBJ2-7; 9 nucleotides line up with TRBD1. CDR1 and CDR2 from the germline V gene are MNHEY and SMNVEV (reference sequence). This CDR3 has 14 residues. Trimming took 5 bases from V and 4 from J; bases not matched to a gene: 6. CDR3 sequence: CASSPFGQGYEQYF. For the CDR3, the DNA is TGTGCCAGCAGTCCGTTTGGACAGGGGTACGAGCAGTACTTC.

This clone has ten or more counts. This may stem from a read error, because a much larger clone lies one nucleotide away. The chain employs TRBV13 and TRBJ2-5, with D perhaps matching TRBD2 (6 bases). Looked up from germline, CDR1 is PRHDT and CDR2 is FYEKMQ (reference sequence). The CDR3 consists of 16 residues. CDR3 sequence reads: CASSFGAGLLQEAQYF. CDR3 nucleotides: TGTGCCAGCAGCTTCGGAGCGGGCCTACTTCAAGAGGCCCAGTACTTC.

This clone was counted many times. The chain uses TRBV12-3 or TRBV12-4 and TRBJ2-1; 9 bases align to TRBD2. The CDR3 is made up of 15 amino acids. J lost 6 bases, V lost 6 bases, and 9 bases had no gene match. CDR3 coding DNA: TGTGCCAGCAGCGCAGGGACTAGCCCCCCCAATGAGCAGTTCTTC. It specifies CASSAGTSPPNEQFF.

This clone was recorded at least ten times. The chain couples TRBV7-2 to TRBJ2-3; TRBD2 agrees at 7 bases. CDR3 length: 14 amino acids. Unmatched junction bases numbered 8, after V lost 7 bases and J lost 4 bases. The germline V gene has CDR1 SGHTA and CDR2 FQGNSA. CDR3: CASTLGLAADTQYF. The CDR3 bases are TGTGCCAGCACCCTCGGGCTAGCGGCAGATACGCAGTATTTT.

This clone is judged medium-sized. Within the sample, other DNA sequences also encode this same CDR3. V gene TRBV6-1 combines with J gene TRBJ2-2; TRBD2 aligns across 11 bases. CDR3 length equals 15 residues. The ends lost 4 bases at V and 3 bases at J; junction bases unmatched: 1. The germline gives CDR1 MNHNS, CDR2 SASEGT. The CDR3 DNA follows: TGTGCCAGCAGTGGACTAGCGGGGCACACCGGGGAGCTGTTTTTT. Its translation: CASSGLAGHTGELFF.

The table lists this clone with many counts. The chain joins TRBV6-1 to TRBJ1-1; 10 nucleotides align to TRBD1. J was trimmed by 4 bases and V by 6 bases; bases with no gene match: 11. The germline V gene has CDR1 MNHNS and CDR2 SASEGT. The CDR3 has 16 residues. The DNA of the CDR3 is TGTGCCAGCAGAGGAACCTTGACAGGGGGCGGCACTGAAGCTTTCTTT. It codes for CASRGTLTGGGTEAFF.

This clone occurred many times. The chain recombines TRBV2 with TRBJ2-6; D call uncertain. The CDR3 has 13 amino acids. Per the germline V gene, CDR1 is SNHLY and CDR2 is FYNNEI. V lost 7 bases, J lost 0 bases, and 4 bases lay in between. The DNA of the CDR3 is TGTGCCAGCACCCTCTCTGGGGCCAACGTCCTGACTTTC. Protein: CASTLSGANVLTF.

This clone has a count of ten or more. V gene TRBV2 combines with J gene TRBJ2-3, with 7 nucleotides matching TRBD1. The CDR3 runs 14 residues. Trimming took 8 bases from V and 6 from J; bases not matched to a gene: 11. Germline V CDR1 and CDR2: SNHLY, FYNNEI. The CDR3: CASGSTGAGDTQYF. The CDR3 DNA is TGTGCCAGCGGCAGTACAGGGGCAGGGGATACGCAGTATTTT.

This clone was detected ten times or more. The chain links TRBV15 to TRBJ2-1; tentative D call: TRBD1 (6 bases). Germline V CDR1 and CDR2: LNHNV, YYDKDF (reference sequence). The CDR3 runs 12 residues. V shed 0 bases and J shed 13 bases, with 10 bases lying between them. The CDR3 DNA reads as TGTGCCACCAGCAGAGATCACAGGGATCAGTTCTTC. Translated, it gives CATSRDHRDQFF.

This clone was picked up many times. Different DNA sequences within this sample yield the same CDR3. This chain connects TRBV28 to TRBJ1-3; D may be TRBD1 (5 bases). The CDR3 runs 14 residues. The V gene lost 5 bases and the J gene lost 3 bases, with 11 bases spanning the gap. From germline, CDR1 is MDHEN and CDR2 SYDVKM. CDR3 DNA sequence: TGTGCCAGCAGTCGACGGGGGGGTGGAAACACCATATATTTT. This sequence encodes CASSRRGGGNTIYF.